This TCR beta chain emerged from a study of CD8 T cells in ankylosing spondylitis. Germline CDR1 is SGHVS and CDR2 is FQNEAQ. This CDR3 comprises 15 residues. Trimming stripped 5 bases from V and 0 bases from J, with 13 bases between. This clonotype was found a few times. TCRdb reprocessed the 5' RACE reads with MiXCR, giving one entry per CDR3 protein. This sample carries approximately 150,000 distinct CDR3 sequences, about a third of them seen once, and the ten largest clones take approximately 5.9%. The receptor comes from a male donor with ankylosing spondylitis. V and J are TRBV7-8 and TRBJ2-5, with D maybe TRBD2 (6 bases). The sample taken for sequencing was synovial fluid, either unsorted or a sorted T cell fraction (not recorded which). CDR3 protein: CASSVGLSYQETQYF. In nucleotides, the CDR3 is TGTGCCAGCAGCGTGGGACTCTCGTACCAAGAGACCCAGTACTTC.